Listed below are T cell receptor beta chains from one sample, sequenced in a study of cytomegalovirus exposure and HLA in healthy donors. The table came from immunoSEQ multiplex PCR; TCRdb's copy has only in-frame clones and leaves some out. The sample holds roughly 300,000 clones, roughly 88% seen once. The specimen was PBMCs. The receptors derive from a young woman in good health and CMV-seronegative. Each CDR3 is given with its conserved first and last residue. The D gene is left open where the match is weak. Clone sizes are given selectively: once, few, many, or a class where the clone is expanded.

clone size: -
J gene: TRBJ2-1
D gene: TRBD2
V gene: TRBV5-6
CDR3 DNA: TGTGCCAGCAGCCCCTTTTACAGCGGGAGCTCCTACAATGAGCAGTTCTTC
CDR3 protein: CASSPFYSGSSYNEQFF

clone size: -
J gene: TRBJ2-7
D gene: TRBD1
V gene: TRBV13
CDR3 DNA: TGTGCCAGCAGCTACGACAGGGCGAGTTACGAGCAGTACTTC
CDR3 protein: CASSYDRASYEQYF

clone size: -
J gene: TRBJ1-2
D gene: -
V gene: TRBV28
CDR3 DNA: TGTGCCACTATGGGGCTTTTGGGCTATGGCTACACCTTC
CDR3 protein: CATMGLLGYGYTF

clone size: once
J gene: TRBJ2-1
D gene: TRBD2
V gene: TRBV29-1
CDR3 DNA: TGCAGCGTTCTTCTGGGACTAGCGGTAAATGAGCAGTTCTTC
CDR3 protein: CSVLLGLAVNEQFF

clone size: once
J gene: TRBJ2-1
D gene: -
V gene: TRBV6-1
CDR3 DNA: TGTGCCAGCAGTGAACTCTACAATGAGCAGTTCTTC
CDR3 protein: CASSELYNEQFF

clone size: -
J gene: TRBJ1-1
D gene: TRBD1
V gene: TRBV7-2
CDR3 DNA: TGTGCCAGCAGCTTAAGGGTCCTACAGGGGGACACTGAAGCTTTCTTT
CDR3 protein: CASSLRVLQGDTEAFF

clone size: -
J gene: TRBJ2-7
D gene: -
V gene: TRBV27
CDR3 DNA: TGTGCCAGCAGAAGGACAGCTGACTCCTACGAGCAGTACTTC
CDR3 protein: CASRRTADSYEQYF

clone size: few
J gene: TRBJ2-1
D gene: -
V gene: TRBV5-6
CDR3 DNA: TGTGCCAGCAGCTTCGAACTTGAGCAGTTCTTC
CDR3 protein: CASSFELEQFF

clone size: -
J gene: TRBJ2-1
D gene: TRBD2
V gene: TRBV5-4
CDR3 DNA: TGTGCCAGCAGCTTGCGGGAGGGGAATGAGCAGTTCTTC
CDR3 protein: CASSLREGNEQFF

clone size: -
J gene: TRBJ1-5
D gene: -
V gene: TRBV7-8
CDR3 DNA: TGTGCCAGCAGCTCCGGAACAGGATTCAATCAGCCCCAGCATTTT
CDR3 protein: CASSSGTGFNQPQHF

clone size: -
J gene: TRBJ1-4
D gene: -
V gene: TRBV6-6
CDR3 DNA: TGTGCCAGCAGTTCCCAACCTCGACAGGCTAATGAAAAACTGTTTTTT
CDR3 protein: CASSSQPRQANEKLFF

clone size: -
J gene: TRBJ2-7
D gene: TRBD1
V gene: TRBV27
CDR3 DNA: TGTGCCAGCAGTCTAAGGGGACAGAGCTACGAGCAGTACTTC
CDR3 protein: CASSLRGQSYEQYF

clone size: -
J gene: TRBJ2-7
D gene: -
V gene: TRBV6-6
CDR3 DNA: TGTGCCAGCAGTTACTCGATAGGGGGGGCCTACGAGCAGTACTTC
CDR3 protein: CASSYSIGGAYEQYF

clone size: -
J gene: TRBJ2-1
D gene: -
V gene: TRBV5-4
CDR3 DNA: TGTGCCAGCAGCTTGGGGCTAGCAGAAGTCAGTGAGCAGTTCTTC
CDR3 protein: CASSLGLAEVSEQFF

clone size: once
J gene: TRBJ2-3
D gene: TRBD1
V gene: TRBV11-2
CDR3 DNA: TGTGCCAGTTACCAAAGGACAGGGGAATTGGATACGCAGTATTTT
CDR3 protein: CASYQRTGELDTQYF

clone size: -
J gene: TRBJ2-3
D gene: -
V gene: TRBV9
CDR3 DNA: TGTGCCAGCAGCGTTTGGCAGTTCGATACAGATACGCAGTATTTT
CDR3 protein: CASSVWQFDTDTQYF

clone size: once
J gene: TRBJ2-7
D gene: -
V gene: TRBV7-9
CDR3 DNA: TGTGCCAGCAGTTCACAGGGACGTTACGAGCAGTACTTC
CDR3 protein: CASSSQGRYEQYF

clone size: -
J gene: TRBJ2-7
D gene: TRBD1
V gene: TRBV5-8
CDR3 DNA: TGTGCCAGCAGCTCGTCCGGGACAGGGGCCCACGAGCAGTACTTC
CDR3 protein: CASSSSGTGAHEQYF

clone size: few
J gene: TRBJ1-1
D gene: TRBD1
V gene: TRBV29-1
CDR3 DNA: TGCAGCGTTATCAGGGGGTCGAACACTGAAGCTTTCTTT
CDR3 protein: CSVIRGSNTEAFF

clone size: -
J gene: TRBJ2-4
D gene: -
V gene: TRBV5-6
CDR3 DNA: TGTGCCAGCAGGGACATAGCCAAAAACATTCAGTACTTC
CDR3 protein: CASRDIAKNIQYF

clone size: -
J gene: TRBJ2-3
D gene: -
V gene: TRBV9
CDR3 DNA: TGTGCCAGCAGCGTAGCGTTTCAGTTCGATACGCAGTATTTT
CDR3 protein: CASSVAFQFDTQYF

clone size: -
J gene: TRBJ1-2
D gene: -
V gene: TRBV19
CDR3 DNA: TGTGCCAGTAGATCGGGATTACTCTCTACGGTCGGCTACACCTTC
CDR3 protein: CASRSGLLSTVGYTF

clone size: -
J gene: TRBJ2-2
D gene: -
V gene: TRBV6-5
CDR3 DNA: TGTGCCAGCAGTTACACAACTAGCCACACCGGGGAGCTGTTTTTT
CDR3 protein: CASSYTTSHTGELFF

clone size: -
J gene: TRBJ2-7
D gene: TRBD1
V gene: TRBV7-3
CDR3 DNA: TGTGCCAGCAGCTTATCTGGAGGGACAGGGGCCTACGAGCAGTACTTC
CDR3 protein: CASSLSGGTGAYEQYF

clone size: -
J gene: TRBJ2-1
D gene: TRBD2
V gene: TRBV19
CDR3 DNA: TGTGCCAGTAGCCTGAGTGCCTTAGCGGGTACCTACAATGAGCAGTTCTTC
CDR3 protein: CASSLSALAGTYNEQFF

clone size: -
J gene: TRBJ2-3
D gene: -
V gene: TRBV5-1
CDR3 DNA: TGCGCCAGCAGCTTGGTGGGGCGAAGTACGCAGTATTTT
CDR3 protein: CASSLVGRSTQYF

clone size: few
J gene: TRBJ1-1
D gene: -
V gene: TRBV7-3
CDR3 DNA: TGTGCCAGCAGCCCTACAGGTAACTCGAACACTGAAGCTTTCTTT
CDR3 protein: CASSPTGNSNTEAFF

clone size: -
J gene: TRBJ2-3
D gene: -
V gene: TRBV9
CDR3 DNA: TGTGCCAGCAGCGTAGTCGGGAGTGTAACAGATACGCAGTATTTT
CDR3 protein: CASSVVGSVTDTQYF

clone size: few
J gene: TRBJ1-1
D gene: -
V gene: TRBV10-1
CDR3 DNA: TGCGCCAGCAAGACAAAGTTCGGGGGAGGAGAGGACACTGAAGCTTTCTTT
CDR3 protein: CASKTKFGGGEDTEAFF